This entry describes one TCR beta chain. Its specificity is not known. This entry belongs to a study of CXCR3-negative and CXCR3-positive naive CD8 T cells. Findings and limits, study-wide: Whereas both naive subsets had comparably high diversity, memory CD8+ cells had much lower diversity. TRB CDR3 properties indicated TCR strength, while surface CD5 was similar across naive subsets. Relative to CXCR3-negative naive cells, CXCR3-positive naive cells had more hydrophobic TRB CDR3s. For naive cells, CXCR3-negative and CXCR3-positive subsets had similar TRBV-TRBJ usage; for memory cells, usage differed.

The libraries of TRB cDNA were constructed through 5' RACE using UMI labels. TCRdb re-analyzed the 5' RACE reads; it lists each CDR3 protein once, without DNA. The sample totals around 5,000 distinct CDR3 sequences; its top ten clones hold about 2.2%. This sequence was found in a human donor in good health. Some clones in this sample may be carry-over from other donors' samples. Sequenced: naive CXCR3+ CD8+ T cells from blood. Regarding subset: CD45RO-CCR7+CD27+CD95- naive CD8+ T cells expressing CXCR3 (TNR3+).

The CDR3 loop is CASSLNTDGLNTEAFF. The V gene is TRBV7-6, the J gene TRBJ1-1. The CDR3 is 16 amino acids. Germline assignment: CDR1 SGHVS and CDR2 FNYEAQ.